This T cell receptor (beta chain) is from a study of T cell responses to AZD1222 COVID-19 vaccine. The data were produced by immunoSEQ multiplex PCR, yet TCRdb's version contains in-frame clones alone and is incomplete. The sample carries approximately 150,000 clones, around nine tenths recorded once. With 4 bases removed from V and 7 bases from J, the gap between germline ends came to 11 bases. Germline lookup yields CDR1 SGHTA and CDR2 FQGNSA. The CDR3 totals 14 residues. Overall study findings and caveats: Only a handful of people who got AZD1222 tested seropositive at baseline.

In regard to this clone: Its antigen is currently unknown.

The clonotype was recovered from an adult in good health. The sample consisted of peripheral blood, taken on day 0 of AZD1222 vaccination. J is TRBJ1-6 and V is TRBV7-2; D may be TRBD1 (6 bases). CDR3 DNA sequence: TGTGCCAGCAGCTCAGGGGTTTCCAATTCACCCCTCCACTTT. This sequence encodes CASSSGVSNSPLHF. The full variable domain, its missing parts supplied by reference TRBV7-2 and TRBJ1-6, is GAGVSQSPSNKVTEKGKDVELRCDPISGHTALYWYRQSLGQGLEFLIYFQGNSAPDKSGLPSDRFSAERTGGSVSTLTIQRTQQEDSAVYLCASSSGVSNSPLHFGNGTRLTVT.